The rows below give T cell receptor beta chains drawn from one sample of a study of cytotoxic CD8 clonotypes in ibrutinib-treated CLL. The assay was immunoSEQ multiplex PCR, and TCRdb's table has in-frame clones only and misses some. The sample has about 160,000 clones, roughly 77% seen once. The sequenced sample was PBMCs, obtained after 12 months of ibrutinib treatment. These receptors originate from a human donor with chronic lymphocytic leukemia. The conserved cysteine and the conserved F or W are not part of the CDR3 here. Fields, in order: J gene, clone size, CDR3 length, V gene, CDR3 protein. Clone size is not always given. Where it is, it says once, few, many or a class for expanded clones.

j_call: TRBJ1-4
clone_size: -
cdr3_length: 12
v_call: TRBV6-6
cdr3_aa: ASRPGGGGEKLF

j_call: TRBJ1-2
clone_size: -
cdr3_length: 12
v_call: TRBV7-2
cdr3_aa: ASSLMAGNYGYT

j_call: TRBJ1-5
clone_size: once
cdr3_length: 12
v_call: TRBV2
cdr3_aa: ASSEDRGGQPQH

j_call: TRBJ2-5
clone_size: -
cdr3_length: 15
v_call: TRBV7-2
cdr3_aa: ASSLGISGSRRETQY

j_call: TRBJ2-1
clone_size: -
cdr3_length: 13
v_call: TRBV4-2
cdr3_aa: ASRHPGSPNNEQF

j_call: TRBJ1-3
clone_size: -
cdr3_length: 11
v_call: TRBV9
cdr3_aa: ASTRDGGNTIY

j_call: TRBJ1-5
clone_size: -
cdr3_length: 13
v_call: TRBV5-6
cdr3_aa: ASSLWGGSNQPQH

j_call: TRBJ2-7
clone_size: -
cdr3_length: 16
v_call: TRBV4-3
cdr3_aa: ASSLEKLRSDSSYEQY

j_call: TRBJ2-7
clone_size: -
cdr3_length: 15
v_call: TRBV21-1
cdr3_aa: ASSKVLDRYHSYEQY

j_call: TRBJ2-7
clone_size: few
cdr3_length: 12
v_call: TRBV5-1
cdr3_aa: ASTLGTSGYEQY

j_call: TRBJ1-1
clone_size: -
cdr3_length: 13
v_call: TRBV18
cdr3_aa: ASSPFRQENTEAF

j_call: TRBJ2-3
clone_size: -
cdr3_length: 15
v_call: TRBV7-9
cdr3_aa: ASSTASSGPRTDTQY

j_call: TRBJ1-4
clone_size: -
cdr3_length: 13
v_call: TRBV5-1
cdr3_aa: ASSFSGTSNEKLF

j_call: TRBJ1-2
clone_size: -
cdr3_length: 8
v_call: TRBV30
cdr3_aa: AWDNYGYT

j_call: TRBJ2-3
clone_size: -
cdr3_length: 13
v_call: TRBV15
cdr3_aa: ATSRDGGNPDTQY

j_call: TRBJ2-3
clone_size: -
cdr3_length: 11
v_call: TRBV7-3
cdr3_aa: ASSFSRVDTQY

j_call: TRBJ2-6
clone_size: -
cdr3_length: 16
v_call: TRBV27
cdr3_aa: ASRITRTGGSGANVLT

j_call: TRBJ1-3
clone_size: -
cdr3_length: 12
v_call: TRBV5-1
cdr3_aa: ASKTGDSGNTIY

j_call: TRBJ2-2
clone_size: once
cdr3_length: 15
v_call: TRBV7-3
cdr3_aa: ASSLYGAGEGTGELF

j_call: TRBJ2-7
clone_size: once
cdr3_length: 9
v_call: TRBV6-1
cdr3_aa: ASRSFSEQY

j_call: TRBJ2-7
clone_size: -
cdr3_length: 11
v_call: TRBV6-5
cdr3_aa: ATNSDSSYEQY

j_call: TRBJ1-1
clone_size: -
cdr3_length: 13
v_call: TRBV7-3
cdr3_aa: ASSNRDRGNTEAF

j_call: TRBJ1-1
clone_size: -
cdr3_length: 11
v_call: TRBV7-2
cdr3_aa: ASSRTGNTEAF

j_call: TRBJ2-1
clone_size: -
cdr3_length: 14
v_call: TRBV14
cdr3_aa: ASSRRAGVAYNEQF

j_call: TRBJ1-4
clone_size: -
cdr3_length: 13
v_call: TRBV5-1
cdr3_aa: ASSSYGTGSGELF

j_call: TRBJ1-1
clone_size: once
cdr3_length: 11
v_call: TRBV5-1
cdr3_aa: ASSLRSGSEAF

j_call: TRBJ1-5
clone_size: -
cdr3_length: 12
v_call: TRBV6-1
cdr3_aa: ASSELGYNQPQH

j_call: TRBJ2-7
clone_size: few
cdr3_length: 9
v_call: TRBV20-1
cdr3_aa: SAKGGYEQY

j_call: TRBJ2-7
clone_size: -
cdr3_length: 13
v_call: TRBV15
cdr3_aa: ATSRAGTGSYEQY

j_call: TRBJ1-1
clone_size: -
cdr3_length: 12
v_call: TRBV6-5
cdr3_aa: ASRDGTLNTEAF

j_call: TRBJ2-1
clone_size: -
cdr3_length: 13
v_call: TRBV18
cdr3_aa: ASSLDRGRENEQF